The clone carrying this T cell receptor beta chain was detected once. This sample stems from a study of blood T cell repertoires in COVID-19. This CDR3 contains 14 residues. Germline V gene data show CDR1 as MNHEY and CDR2 as SVGAGI. V was clipped by 6 bases and J by 2 bases; unmatched bases: 7. Data came from immunoSEQ multiplex PCR; TCRdb stores just in-frame clones and leaves some out. The repertoire holds some 150,000 clones, approximately 86% seen once, with about 2.4% in the top ten. This chain connects TRBV6-5 to TRBJ2-7; 7 bases are a match to TRBD1. The source of this sequence is a woman aged 70-85 years with acute or convalescent COVID-19. Sequencing input: peripheral blood. The CDR3 coding sequence is TGTGCCAGCAGCCCCCTGACAGGGACCTACGAGCAGTACTTC. Its protein product is CASSPLTGTYEQYF.